This TCR beta chain was identified during a study of cytomegalovirus exposure and HLA in healthy donors. The PCR had 60 Vbeta and 13 Jbeta primers. Clones were read by immunoSEQ multiplex PCR, and TCRdb kept only the in-frame ones, dropping some. The sample has more than 95,000 clones, 80% seen once. Germline V gives CDR1 MDHEN, CDR2 SYDVKM. Between the trimmed V and J ends, which lost 5 bases and 0 bases, there was a span of 8 bases. The CDR3 totals 15 residues. The origin of this receptor is a man aged 25 to 45 in good health and CMV-seropositive. The specimen was PBMCs. The chain uses TRBV28 and TRBJ2-6; D unclear. CDR3 coding DNA: TGTGCCAGCAGTACTCCGGGCTCTGGGGCCAACGTCCTGACTTTC. This encodes CASSTPGSGANVLTF.